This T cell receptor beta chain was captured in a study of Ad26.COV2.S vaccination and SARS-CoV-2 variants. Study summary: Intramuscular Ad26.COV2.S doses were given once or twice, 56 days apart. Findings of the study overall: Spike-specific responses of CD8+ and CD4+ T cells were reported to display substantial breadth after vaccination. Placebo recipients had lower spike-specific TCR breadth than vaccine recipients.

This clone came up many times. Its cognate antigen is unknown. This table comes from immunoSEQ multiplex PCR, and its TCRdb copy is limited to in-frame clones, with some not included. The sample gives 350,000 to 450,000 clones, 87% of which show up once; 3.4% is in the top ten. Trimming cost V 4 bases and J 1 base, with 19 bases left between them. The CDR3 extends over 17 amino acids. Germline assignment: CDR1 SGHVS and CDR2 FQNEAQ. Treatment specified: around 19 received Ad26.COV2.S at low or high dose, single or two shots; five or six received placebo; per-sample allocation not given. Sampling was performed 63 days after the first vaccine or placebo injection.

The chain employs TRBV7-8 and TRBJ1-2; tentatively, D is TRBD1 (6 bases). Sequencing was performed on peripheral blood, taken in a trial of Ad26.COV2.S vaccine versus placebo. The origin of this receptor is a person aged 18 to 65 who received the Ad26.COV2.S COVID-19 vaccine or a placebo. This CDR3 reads CASSSRTAREYNYGYTF. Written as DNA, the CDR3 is TGTGCCAGCAGCTCCAGGACAGCTCGAGAATATAACTATGGCTACACCTTC.